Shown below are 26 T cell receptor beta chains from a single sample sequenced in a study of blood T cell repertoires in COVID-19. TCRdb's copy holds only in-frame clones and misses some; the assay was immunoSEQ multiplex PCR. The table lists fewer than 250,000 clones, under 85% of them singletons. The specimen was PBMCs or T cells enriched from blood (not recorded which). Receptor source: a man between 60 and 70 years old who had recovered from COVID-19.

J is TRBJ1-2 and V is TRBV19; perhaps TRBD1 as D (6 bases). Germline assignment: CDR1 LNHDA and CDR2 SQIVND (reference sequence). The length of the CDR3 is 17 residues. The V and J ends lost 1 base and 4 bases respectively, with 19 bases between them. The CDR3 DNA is TGTGCCAGTAGTATAGCTGCCGGGACATCGGGGAGCTATGGCTACACCTTC. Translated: CASSIAAGTSGSYGYTF.

The CDR3: CASGLVLGAQTEAFF. Here the CDR3 DNA reads TGTGCTAGTGGTTTGGTACTGGGGGCGCAGACTGAAGCTTTCTTT. The chain uses TRBV12-5 and TRBJ1-1; D possibly corresponds to TRBD1 (6 bases). CDR1 and CDR2 (germline): LGHNT, FRNRAP. V lost 0 bases, J lost 5 bases, and 13 bases lay in between. This CDR3 has 15 residues.

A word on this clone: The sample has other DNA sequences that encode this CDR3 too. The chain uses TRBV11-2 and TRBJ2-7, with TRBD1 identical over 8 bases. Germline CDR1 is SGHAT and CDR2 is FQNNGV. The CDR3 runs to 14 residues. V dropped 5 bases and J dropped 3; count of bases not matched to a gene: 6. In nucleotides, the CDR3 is TGTGCCAGCAGCCTCGACAGGGGTTACTACGAGCAGTACTTC. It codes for CASSLDRGYYEQYF.

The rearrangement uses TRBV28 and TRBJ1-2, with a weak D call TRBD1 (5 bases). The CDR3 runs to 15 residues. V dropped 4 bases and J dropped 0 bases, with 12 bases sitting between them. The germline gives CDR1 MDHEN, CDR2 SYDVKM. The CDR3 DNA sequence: TGTGCCAGCAGTTCCAGGGCGGCGTCTAACTATGGCTACACCTTC. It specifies CASSSRAASNYGYTF.

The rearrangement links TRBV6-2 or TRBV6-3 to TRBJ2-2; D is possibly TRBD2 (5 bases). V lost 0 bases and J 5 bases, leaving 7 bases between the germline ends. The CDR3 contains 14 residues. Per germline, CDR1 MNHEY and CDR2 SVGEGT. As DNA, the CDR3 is TGTGCCAGCAGTTACTCCCCGGGAACCGGGGAGCTGTTTTTT. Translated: CASSYSPGTGELFF.

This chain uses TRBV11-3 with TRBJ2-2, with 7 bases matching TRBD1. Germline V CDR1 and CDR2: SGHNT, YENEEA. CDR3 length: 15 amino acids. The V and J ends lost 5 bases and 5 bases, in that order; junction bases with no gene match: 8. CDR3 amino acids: CASSPTGVETGELFF. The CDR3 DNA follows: TGTGCCAGCAGCCCCACAGGGGTAGAAACCGGGGAGCTGTTTTTT.

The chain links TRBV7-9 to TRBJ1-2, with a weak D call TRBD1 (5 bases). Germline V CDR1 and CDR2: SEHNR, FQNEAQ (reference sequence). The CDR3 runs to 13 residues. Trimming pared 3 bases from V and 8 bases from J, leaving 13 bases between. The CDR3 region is CASSFAAGLGYTF. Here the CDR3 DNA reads TGTGCCAGCAGCTTTGCAGCAGGGTTGGGCTACACCTTC.

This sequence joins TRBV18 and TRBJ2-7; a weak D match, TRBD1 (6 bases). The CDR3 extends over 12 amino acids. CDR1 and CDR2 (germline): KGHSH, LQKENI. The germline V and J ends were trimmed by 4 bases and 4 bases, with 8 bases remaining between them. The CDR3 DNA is TGTGCCAGCTCACTACAGGGATACGAGCAGTACTTC. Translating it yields CASSLQGYEQYF.

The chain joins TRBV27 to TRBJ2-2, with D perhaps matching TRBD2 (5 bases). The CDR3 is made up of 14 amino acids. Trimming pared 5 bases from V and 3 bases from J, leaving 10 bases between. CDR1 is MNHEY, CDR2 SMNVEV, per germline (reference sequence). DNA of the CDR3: TGTGCCAGCAGTCCAGGACTGTACACCGGGGAGCTGTTTTTT. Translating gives CASSPGLYTGELFF.

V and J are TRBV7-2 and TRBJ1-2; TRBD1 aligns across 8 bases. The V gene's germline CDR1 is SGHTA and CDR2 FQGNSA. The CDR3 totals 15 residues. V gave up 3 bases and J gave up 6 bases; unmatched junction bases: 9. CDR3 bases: TGTGCCAGCAGCTTTATACCCGGACAGGGAAATGGCTACACCTTC. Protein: CASSFIPGQGNGYTF.

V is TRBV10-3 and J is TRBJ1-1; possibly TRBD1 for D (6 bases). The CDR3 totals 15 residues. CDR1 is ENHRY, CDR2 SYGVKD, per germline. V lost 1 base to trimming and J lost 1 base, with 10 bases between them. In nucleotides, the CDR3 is TGTGCCATCAGTGAGTTCGGGGGGGCGAACACTGAAGCTTTCTTT. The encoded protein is CAISEFGGANTEAFF.

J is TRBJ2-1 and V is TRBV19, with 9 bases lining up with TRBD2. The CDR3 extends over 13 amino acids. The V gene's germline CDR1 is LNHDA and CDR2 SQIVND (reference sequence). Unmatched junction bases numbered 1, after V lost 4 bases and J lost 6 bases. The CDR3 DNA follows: TGTGCCAGTAGTAGCGGGGGGGCCAATGAGCAGTTCTTC. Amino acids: CASSSGGANEQFF.

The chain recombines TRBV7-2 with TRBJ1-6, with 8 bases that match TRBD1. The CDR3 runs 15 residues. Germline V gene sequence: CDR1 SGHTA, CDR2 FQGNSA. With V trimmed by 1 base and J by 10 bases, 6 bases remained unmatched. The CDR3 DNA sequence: TGTGCCAGCAGCTTAGAAGCAGGGACAGGATCACCCCTCCACTTT. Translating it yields CASSLEAGTGSPLHF.

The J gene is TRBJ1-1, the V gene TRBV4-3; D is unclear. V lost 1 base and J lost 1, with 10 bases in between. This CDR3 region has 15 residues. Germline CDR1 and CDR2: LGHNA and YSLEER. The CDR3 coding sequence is TGCGCCAGCAGCCAAGTATCACAGAGGAACACTGAAGCTTTCTTT. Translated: CASSQVSQRNTEAFF.

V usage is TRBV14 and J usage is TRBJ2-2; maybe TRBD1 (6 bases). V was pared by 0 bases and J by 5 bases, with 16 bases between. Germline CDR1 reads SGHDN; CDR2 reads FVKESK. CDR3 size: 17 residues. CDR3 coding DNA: TGTGCCAGCAGCCAAGAACCGTACCAGGGGTATACCGGGGAGCTGTTTTTT. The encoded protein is CASSQEPYQGYTGELFF. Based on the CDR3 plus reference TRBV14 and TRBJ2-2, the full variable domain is EAGVTQFPSHSVIEKGQTVTLRCDPISGHDNLYWYRRVMGKEIKFLLHFVKESKQDESGMPNNRFLAERTGGTYSTLKVQPAELEDSGVYFCASSQEPYQGYTGELFFGEGSRLTVL.

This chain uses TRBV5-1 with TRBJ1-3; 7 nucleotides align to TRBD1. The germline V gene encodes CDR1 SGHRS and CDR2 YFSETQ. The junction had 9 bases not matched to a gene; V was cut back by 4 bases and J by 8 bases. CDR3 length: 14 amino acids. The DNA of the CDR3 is TGCGCCAGCAGCGCCTCAGGGGGAGAGGACACCATATATTTT. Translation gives CASSASGGEDTIYF.

CDR3 bases: TGTGCCAGCAGCTTAGAATCAAGGGCGGGTTCACCCCTCCACTTT. Encoded protein: CASSLESRAGSPLHF. V usage is TRBV11-3 and J usage is TRBJ1-6; no firm D call. Trimming cost V 0 bases and J 9 bases, with 12 bases left between them. This CDR3 spans 15 amino acids. The germline V gene encodes CDR1 SGHNT and CDR2 YENEEA.

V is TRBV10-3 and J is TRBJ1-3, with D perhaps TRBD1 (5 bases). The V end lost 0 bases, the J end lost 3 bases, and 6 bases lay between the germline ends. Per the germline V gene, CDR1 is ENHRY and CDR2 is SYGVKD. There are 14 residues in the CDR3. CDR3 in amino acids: CAISESDNGNTIYF. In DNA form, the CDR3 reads TGTGCCATCAGTGAGTCGGACAATGGAAACACCATATATTTT.

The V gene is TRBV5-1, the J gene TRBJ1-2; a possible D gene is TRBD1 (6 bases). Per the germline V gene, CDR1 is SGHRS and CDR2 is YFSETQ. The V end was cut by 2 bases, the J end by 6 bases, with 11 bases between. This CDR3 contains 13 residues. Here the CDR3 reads CASSLYRVDGYTF. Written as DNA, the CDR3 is TGCGCCAGCAGCTTATACAGGGTCGATGGCTACACCTTC.

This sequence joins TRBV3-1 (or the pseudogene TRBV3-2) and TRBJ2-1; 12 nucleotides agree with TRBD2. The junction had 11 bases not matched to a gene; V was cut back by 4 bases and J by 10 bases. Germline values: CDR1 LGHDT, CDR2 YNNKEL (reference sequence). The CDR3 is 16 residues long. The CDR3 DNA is TGTGCCAGCAGCCTCCTCACTAGCGGGGGGATTGGGGAGCAGTTCTTC. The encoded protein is CASSLLTSGGIGEQFF.

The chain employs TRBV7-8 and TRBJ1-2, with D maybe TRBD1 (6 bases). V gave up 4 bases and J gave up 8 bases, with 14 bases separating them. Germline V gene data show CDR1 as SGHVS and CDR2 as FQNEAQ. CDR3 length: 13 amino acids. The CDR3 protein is CASSSQGIDGYTF. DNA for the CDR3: TGTGCCAGCAGCTCGCAGGGGATCGACGGCTACACCTTC. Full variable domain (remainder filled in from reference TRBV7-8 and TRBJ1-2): GAGVSQSPRYKVAKRGQDVALRCDPISGHVSLFWYQQALGQGPEFLTYFQNEAQLDKSGLPSDRFFAERPEGSVSTLKIQRTQQEDSAVYLCASSSQGIDGYTFGSGTRLTVV.

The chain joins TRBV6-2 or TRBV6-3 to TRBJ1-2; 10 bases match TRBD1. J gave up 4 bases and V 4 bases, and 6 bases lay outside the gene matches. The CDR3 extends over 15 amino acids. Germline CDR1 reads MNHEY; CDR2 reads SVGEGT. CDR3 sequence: CASSSRTGGTYGYTF. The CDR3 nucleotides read TGTGCCAGCAGTTCCCGGACAGGGGGGACCTATGGCTACACCTTC.

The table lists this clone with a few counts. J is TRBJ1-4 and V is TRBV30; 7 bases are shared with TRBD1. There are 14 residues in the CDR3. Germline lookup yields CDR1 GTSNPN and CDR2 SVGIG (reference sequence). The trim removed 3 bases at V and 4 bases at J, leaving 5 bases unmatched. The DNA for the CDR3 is TGTGCCTGGAGGGGGGGACAGCTTAATGAAAAACTGTTTTTT. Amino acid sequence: CAWRGGQLNEKLFF.

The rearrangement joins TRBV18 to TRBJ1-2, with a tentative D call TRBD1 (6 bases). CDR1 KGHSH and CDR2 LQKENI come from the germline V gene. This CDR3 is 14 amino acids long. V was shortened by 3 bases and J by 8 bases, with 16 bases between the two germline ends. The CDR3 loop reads CASSPSVGARGYTF. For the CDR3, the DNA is TGTGCCAGCTCACCCTCGGTGGGGGCCCGCGGCTACACCTTC.

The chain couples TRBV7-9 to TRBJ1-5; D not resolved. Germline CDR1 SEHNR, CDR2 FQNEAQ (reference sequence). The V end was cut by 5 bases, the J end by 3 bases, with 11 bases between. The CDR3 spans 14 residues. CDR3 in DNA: TGTGCCAGCAGCCGGGGTGGGGACAATCAGCCCCAGCATTTT. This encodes CASSRGGDNQPQHF.

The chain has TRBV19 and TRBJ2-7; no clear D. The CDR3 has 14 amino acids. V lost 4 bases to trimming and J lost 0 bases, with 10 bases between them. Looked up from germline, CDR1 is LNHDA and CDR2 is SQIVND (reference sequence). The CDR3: CASSRATASYEQYF. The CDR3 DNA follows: TGTGCCAGTAGTAGAGCTACAGCCTCCTACGAGCAGTACTTC.